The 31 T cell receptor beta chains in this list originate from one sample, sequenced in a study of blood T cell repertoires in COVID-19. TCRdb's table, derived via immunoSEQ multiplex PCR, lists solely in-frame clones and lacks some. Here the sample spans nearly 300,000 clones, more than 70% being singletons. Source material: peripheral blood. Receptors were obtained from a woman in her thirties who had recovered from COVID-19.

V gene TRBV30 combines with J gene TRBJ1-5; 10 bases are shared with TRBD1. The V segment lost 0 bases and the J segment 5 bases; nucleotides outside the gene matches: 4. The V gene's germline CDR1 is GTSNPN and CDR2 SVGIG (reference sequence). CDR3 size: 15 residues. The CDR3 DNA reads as TGTGCCTGGAGTGTAAGGACAGGGGGTTATCAGCCCCAGCATTTT. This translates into CAWSVRTGGYQPQHF.

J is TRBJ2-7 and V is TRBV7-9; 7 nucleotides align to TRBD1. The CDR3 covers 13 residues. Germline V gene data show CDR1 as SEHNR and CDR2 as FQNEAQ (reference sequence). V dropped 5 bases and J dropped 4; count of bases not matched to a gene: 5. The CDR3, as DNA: TGTGCCAGCAGCACGAACAGGGGTTACGAGCAGTACTTC. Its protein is CASSTNRGYEQYF.

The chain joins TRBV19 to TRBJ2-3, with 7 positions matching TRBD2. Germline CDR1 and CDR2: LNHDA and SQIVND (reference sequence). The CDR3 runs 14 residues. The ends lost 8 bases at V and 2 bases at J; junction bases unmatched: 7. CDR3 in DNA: TGTGCCAGTGCCCCGGGACTAACCACAGATACGCAGTATTTT. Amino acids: CASAPGLTTDTQYF.

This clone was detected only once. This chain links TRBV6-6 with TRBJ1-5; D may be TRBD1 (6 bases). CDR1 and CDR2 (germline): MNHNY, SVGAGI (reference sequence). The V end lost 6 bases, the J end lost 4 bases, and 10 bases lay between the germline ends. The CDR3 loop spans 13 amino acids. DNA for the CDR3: TGTGCCAGCAGGGACAGAACTAATCAGCCCCAGCATTTT. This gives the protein CASRDRTNQPQHF.

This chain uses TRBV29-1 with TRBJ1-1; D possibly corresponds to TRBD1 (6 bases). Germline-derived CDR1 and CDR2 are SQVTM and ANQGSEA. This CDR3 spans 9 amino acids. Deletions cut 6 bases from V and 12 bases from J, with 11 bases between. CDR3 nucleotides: TGCAGCGTGGGGGCAGAGTCTTTCTTT. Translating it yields CSVGAESFF.

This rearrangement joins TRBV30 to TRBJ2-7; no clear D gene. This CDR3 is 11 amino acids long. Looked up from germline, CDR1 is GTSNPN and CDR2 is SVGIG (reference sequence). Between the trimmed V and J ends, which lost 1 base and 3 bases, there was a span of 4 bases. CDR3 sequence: CAWSGRYEQYF. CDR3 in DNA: TGTGCCTGGAGTGGTCGCTACGAGCAGTACTTC.

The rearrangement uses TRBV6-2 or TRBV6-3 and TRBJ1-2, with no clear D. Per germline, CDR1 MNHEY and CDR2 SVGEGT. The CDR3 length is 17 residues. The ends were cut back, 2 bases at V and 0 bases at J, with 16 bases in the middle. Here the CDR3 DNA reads TGTGCCAGCAGTTACCCCGGAGTCCAGAACCCTAACTATGGCTACACCTTC. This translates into CASSYPGVQNPNYGYTF.

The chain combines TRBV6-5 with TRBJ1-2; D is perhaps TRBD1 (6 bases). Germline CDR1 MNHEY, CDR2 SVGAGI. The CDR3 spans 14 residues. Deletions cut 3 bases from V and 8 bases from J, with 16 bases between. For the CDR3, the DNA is TGTGCCAGCAGTTATAACCGACAGGCAGGCGGCTACACCTTC. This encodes CASSYNRQAGGYTF.

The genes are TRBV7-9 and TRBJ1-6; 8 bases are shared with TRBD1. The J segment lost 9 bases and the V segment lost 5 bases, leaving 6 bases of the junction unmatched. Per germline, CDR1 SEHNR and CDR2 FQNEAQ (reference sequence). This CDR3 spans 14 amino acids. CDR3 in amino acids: CASSPGTGVSPLHF. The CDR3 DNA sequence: TGTGCCAGCAGCCCGGGGACAGGCGTTTCACCCCTCCACTTT. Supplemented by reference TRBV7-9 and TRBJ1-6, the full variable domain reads DTGVSQNPRHKITKRGQNVTFRCDPISEHNRLYWYRQTLGQGPEFLTYFQNEAQLEKSRLLSDRFSAERPKGSFSTLEIQRTEQGDSAMYLCASSPGTGVSPLHFGNGTRLTVT.

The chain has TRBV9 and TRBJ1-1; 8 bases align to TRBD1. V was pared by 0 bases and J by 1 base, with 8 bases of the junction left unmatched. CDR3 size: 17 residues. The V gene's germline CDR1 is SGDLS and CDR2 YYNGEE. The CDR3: CASSVGRAGGPNTEAFF. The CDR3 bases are TGTGCCAGCAGCGTAGGAAGGGCAGGGGGCCCGAACACTGAAGCTTTCTTT.

The CDR3 loop reads CASSLIPGSKDTQYF. For the CDR3, the DNA is TGTGCCAGCAGCTTAATCCCGGGGTCCAAAGATACGCAGTATTTT. The chain couples TRBV7-3 to TRBJ2-3; a possible D gene is TRBD2 (5 bases). The CDR3 has 15 residues. Germline loops: CDR1 SGHTA, CDR2 FQGTGA. V lost 1 base, J lost 5 bases, and 13 bases lay in between.

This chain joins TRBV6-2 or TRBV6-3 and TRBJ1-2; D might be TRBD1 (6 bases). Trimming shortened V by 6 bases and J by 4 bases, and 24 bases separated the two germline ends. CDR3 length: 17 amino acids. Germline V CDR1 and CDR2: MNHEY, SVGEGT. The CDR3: CASRYRHPGGASYGYTF. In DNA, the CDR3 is TGTGCCAGCAGATACCGCCACCCCGGGGGGGCGAGCTATGGCTACACCTTC.

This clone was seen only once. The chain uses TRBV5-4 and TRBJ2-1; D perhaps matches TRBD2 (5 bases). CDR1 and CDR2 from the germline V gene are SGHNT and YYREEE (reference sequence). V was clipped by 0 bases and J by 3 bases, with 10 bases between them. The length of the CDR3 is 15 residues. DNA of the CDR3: TGTGCCAGCAGCTTGGGAAGCGGCGTCTACAATGAGCAGTTCTTC. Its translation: CASSLGSGVYNEQFF.

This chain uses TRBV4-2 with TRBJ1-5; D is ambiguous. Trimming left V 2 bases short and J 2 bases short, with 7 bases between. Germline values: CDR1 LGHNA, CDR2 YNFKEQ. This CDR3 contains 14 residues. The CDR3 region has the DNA TGTGCCAGCAGCCAACAACTTGGCAATCAGCCCCAGCATTTT. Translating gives CASSQQLGNQPQHF.

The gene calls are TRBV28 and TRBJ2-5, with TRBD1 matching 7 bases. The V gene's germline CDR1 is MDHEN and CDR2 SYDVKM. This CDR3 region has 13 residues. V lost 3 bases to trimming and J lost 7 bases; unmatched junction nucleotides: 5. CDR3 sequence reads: CASSLAGGATQYF. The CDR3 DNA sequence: TGTGCCAGCAGTTTGGCAGGGGGAGCGACCCAGTACTTC. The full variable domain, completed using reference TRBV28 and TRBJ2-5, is DVKVTQSSRYLVKRTGEKVFLECVQDMDHENMFWYRQDPGLGLRLIYFSYDVKMKEKGDIPEGYSVSREKKERFSLILESASTNQTSMYLCASSLAGGATQYFGPGTRLLVL.

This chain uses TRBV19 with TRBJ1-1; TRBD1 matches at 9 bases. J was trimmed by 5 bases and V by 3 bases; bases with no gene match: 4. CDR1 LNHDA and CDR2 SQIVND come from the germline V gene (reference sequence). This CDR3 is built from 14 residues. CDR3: CASSIPGTGTEAFF. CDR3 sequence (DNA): TGTGCCAGTAGTATTCCAGGGACAGGGACTGAAGCTTTCTTT.

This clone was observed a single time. For the CDR3, the DNA is TGTGCCAGCAGTGAATTTGGAGGGTCTGGAAACACCATATATTTT. This sequence encodes CASSEFGGSGNTIYF. The chain couples TRBV25-1 to TRBJ1-3; D is unresolved. Germline values: CDR1 MGHDK, CDR2 SYGVNS. The V end was cut by 1 base, the J end by 1 base, with 8 bases between. The CDR3 contains 15 residues.

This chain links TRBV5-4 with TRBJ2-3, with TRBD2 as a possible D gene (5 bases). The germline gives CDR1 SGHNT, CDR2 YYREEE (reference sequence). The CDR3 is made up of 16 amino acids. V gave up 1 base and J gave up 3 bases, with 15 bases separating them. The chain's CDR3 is CASSLTKRLGTDTQYF. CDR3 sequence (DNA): TGTGCCAGCAGCTTGACGAAGCGGCTGGGGACAGATACGCAGTATTTT.

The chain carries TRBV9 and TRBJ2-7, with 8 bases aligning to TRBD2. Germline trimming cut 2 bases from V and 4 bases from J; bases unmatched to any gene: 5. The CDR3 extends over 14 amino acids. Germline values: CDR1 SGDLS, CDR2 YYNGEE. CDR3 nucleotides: TGTGCCAGCAGCGTGAGACCGGGGGGGTACGAGCAGTACTTC. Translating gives CASSVRPGGYEQYF.

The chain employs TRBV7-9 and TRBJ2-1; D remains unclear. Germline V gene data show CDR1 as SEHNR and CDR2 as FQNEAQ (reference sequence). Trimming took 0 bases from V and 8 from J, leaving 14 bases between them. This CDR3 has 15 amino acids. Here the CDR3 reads CASSLAELVEDEQFF. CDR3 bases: TGTGCCAGCAGCTTAGCGGAATTAGTAGAGGATGAGCAGTTCTTC.

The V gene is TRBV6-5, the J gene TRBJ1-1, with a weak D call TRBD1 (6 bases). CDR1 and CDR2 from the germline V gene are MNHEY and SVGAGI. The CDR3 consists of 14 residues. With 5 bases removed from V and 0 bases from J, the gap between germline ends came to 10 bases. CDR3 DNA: TGTGCCAGCAGTAGGGACACCATGAACACTGAAGCTTTCTTT. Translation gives CASSRDTMNTEAFF.

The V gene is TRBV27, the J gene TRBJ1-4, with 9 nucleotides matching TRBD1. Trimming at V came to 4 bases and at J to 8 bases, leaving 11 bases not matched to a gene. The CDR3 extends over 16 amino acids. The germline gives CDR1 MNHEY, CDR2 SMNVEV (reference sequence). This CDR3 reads CASSSPQQGAREKLFF. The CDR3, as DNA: TGTGCCAGCAGTTCGCCTCAACAGGGGGCCCGGGAAAAACTGTTTTTT.

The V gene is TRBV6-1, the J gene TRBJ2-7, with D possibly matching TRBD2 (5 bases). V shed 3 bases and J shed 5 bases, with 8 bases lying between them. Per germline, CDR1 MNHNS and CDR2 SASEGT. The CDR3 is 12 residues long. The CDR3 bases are TGTGCCAGCAGTGACGGGGTCCACGAGCAGTACTTC. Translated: CASSDGVHEQYF.

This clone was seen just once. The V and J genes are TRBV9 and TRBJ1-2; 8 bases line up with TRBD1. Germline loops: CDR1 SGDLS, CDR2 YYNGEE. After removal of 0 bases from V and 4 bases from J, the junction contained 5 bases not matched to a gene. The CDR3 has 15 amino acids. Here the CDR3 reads CASSVEAGGRYGYTF. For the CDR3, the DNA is TGTGCCAGCAGCGTAGAGGCAGGGGGCCGCTATGGCTACACCTTC.

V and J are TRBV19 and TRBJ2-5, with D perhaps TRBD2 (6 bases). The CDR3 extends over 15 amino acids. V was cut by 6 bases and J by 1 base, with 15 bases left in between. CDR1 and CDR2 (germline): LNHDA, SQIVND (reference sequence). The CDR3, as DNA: TGTGCCAGTAGAACTAATCTACTAGCCCAAGAGACCCAGTACTTC. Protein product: CASRTNLLAQETQYF.

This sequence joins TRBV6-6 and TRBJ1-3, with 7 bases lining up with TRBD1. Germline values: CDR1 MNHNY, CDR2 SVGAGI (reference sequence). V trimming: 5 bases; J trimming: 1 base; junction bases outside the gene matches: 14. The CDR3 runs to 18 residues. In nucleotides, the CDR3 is TGTGCCAGCAGTCCCCCCCCCGAGGAGGGGGCGTCTGGAAACACCATATATTTT. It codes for CASSPPPEEGASGNTIYF.

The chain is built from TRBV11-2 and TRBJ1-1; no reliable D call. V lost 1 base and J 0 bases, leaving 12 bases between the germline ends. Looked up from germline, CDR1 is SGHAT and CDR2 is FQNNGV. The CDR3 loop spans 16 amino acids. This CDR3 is CASSLGAGSLNTEAFF. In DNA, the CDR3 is TGTGCCAGCAGCTTAGGGGCAGGTTCCCTGAACACTGAAGCTTTCTTT.

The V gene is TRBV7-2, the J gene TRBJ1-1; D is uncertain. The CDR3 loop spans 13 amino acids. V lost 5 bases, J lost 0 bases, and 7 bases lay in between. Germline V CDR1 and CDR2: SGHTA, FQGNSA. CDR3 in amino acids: CASSLYMNTEAFF. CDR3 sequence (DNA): TGTGCCAGCAGCCTCTATATGAACACTGAAGCTTTCTTT.

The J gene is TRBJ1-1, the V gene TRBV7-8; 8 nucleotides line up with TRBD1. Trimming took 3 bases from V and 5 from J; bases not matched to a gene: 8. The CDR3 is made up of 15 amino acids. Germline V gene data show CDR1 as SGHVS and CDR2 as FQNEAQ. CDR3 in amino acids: CASSFFQGARTEAFF. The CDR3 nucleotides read TGTGCCAGCAGCTTTTTTCAGGGGGCGCGGACTGAAGCTTTCTTT.

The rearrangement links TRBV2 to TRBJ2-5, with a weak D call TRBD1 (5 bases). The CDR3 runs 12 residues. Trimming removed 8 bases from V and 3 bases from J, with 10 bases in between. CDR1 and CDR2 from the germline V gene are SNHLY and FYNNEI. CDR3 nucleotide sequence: TGTGCCAGCGGGATGACAGAAGAGACCCAGTACTTC. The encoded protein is CASGMTEETQYF.

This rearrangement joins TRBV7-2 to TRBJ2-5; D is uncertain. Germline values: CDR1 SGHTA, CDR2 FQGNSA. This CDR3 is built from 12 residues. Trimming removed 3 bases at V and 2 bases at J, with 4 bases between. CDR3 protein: CASSFRQETQYF. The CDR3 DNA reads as TGTGCCAGCAGCTTTAGACAAGAGACCCAGTACTTC.